A single sample is the source of the 32 T cell receptor beta chains below, sequenced in a study of blood T cell repertoires in COVID-19. Clones were sequenced by immunoSEQ multiplex PCR, and TCRdb holds only the in-frame ones, with some missing. The sample has around 60,000 clones; 75% to 85% are singletons. The sequencing input was peripheral blood. These receptors were collected from a man of 80 years or more with acute or convalescent COVID-19.

The chain carries TRBV2 and TRBJ2-3; no definite D call. CDR1 and CDR2 from the germline V gene are SNHLY and FYNNEI. V lost 7 bases and J lost 2, with 7 bases in between. The CDR3 is 12 residues long. The CDR3 protein is CASTPSTDTQYF. The CDR3 region has the DNA TGTGCCAGCACCCCCTCCACAGATACGCAGTATTTT.

The chain is built from TRBV27 and TRBJ1-2, with 7 nucleotides matching TRBD1. Germline CDR1 and CDR2: MNHEY and SMNVEV (reference sequence). The CDR3 has 14 residues. V lost 5 bases and J lost 5; bases outside the gene matches: 8. The CDR3 loop is CASSPSGGGYGYTF. In DNA form, the CDR3 reads TGTGCCAGCAGTCCCTCAGGGGGAGGATATGGCTACACCTTC.

This chain connects TRBV7-3 to TRBJ1-1; 7 bases fit TRBD1. There are 13 residues in the CDR3. Germline CDR1 reads SGHTA; CDR2 reads FQGTGA. The ends lost 6 bases at V and 5 bases at J; junction bases unmatched: 6. The CDR3 region has the DNA TGTGCCAGCAGTCCACAGGGGAGTACTGAAGCTTTCTTT. Protein product: CASSPQGSTEAFF.

This chain joins TRBV4-1 and TRBJ2-5, with 9 bases fitting TRBD2. The germline gives CDR1 MGHRA, CDR2 YSYEKL. Germline trimming cut 0 bases from V and 5 bases from J; bases unmatched to any gene: 7. This CDR3 has 16 residues. CDR3 residues: CASSQDPSSGAETQYF. The CDR3 DNA is TGCGCCAGCAGCCAAGACCCCTCTAGCGGGGCTGAGACCCAGTACTTC.

This sequence joins TRBV9 and TRBJ1-5; D gene unclear. The CDR3 runs 15 residues. Germline loops: CDR1 SGDLS, CDR2 YYNGEE. The V and J ends lost 2 bases and 8 bases respectively, with 17 bases between them. This CDR3 is CASSVPGSNHEPQHF. In nucleotides, the CDR3 is TGTGCCAGCAGCGTTCCGGGATCCAACCATGAGCCCCAGCATTTT. Full variable domain (missing parts from reference TRBV9 and TRBJ1-5): DSGVTQTPKHLITATGQRVTLRCSPRSGDLSVYWYQQSLDQGLQFLIQYYNGEERAKGNILERFSAQQFPDLHSELNLSSLELGDSALYFCASSVPGSNHEPQHFGDGTRLSIL.

This clone was seen only a few times. J is TRBJ2-1 and V is TRBV27; D might be TRBD1 (5 bases). This CDR3 region has 14 residues. From germline, CDR1 is MNHEY and CDR2 SMNVEV (reference sequence). V was trimmed by 2 bases and J by 8 bases, leaving 13 bases between them. The chain's CDR3 is CASSLTAPRDEQFF. The DNA of the CDR3 is TGTGCCAGCAGTTTAACGGCACCCAGGGATGAGCAGTTCTTC.

The genes are TRBV6-6 and TRBJ2-5, with a tentative D call TRBD1 (5 bases). The V end was cut by 2 bases, the J end by 5 bases, with 9 bases between. CDR1 is MNHNY and CDR2 is SVGAGI in the germline V gene (reference sequence). This CDR3 contains 13 residues. In nucleotides, the CDR3 is TGTGCCAGCAGTTACGGTCAGGGCGAGACCCAGTACTTC. This codes for CASSYGQGETQYF.

This clone was seen a single time. The rearrangement joins TRBV6-2 or TRBV6-3 to TRBJ1-2, with unresolved D. V lost 0 bases to trimming and J lost 7 bases, with 9 bases between them. Germline CDR1 and CDR2: MNHEY and SVGEGT. This CDR3 contains 13 residues. The CDR3 region is CASSYSSGLGYTF. CDR3 DNA: TGTGCCAGCAGTTACTCGAGTGGGCTTGGCTACACCTTC.

The chain uses TRBV4-2 and TRBJ1-4; 10 nucleotides agree with TRBD1. Losses at the gene ends were 4 bases for V and 8 bases for J; bases not matched to a gene: 7. The CDR3 runs to 15 residues. The V gene's germline CDR1 is LGHNA and CDR2 YNFKEQ. CDR3 DNA: TGTGCCAGCAGCCCGAGGACAGGGGGTGAGGAAAAACTGTTTTTT. Translating it yields CASSPRTGGEEKLFF.

This CDR3 is CASSAGTASNTEAFF. CDR3 coding DNA: TGTGCCAGCTCAGCGGGGACAGCCTCGAACACTGAAGCTTTCTTT. V gene TRBV18 combines with J gene TRBJ1-1; TRBD1 matches at 7 bases. With V trimmed by 5 bases and J by 1 base, 7 bases remained unmatched. CDR3 length: 15 amino acids. Germline V gene lookup returns CDR1 KGHSH and CDR2 LQKENI.

V is TRBV14 and J is TRBJ1-4; D call uncertain. The CDR3 runs to 14 residues. V lost 2 bases and J lost 8, with 12 bases in between. Germline V gene sequence: CDR1 SGHDN, CDR2 FVKESK. The DNA of the CDR3 is TGTGCCAGCAGCCAACAGGCTTCTACCGAAAAACTGTTTTTT. Translated: CASSQQASTEKLFF.

V gene TRBV7-9 combines with J gene TRBJ2-1; D unclear. The CDR3 has 16 residues. V was pared by 0 bases and J by 1 base, with 10 bases between. CDR1 SEHNR and CDR2 FQNEAQ come from the germline V gene (reference sequence). Here the CDR3 DNA reads TGTGCCAGCAGCTTAGCGCAGGAAGAATCCTACAATGAGCAGTTCTTC. Translated: CASSLAQEESYNEQFF.

The V gene is TRBV5-1, the J gene TRBJ1-1; weak D call: TRBD1 (6 bases). Germline V gene data show CDR1 as SGHRS and CDR2 as YFSETQ. The CDR3 sequence is 16 residues long. V gave up 3 bases and J gave up 4 bases, with 19 bases separating them. In nucleotides, the CDR3 is TGCGCCAGCAGCTCACAACCGGACAGTTTGGGCACTGAAGCTTTCTTT. Translating it yields CASSSQPDSLGTEAFF.

About this clone itself: Other nucleotide sequences in the sample specify the same CDR3. The chain employs TRBV20-1 and TRBJ1-1; D is possibly TRBD1 (5 bases). The V gene's germline CDR1 is DFQATT and CDR2 SNEGSKA (reference sequence). The CDR3 is 11 residues long. V lost 5 bases, J lost 4 bases, and 8 bases lay in between. DNA for the CDR3: TGCAGTGCTGCCGGGGGCACTGAAGCTTTCTTT. It translates to CSAAGGTEAFF.

J is TRBJ1-4 and V is TRBV9, with 9 bases that match TRBD1. V lost 3 bases and J lost 4; bases outside the gene matches: 4. Germline V gene lookup returns CDR1 SGDLS and CDR2 YYNGEE. The CDR3 is made up of 15 amino acids. DNA of the CDR3: TGTGCCAGCAGCGAGGGACAGGGACTTAATGAAAAACTGTTTTTT. Its protein product is CASSEGQGLNEKLFF.

This chain links TRBV5-1 with TRBJ1-6; TRBD1 aligns across 7 bases. This CDR3 has 15 residues. The V gene's germline CDR1 is SGHRS and CDR2 YFSETQ. The J segment lost 9 bases and the V segment lost 3 bases, leaving 9 bases of the junction unmatched. CDR3 DNA sequence: TGCGCCAGCAGCTCCACAGGGGATTTGGGTTCACCCCTCCACTTT. Translated, it gives CASSSTGDLGSPLHF. The whole variable domain, filled in from reference TRBV5-1 and TRBJ1-6, reads KAGVTQTPRYLIKTRGQQVTLSCSPISGHRSVSWYQQTPGQGLQFLFEYFSETQRNKGNFPGRFSGRQFSNSRSEMNVSTLELGDSALYLCASSSTGDLGSPLHFGNGTRLTVT.

The chain combines TRBV19 with TRBJ2-1; the match to TRBD2 covers 15 bases. CDR3 length: 18 amino acids. Per the germline V gene, CDR1 is LNHDA and CDR2 is SQIVND (reference sequence). With 5 bases clipped from V and 7 bases from J, the junction kept 12 bases outside the gene matches. CDR3 nucleotide sequence: TGTGCCAGTAGTGCCTCGGACAGGGGACTAGCGGGGGGAAATGAGCAGTTCTTC. It encodes CASSASDRGLAGGNEQFF.

This sequence joins TRBV5-4 and TRBJ2-5, with 11 positions matching TRBD2. Germline V gene lookup returns CDR1 SGHNT and CDR2 YYREEE (reference sequence). After removal of 3 bases from V and 1 base from J, the junction contained 2 bases not matched to a gene. The CDR3 has 15 residues. Written as DNA, the CDR3 is TGTGCCAGCAGCTCCGGGACTAGCGGCCAAGAGACCCAGTACTTC. Encoded protein: CASSSGTSGQETQYF.

The rearrangement joins TRBV2 to TRBJ1-1; 10 bases line up with TRBD1. CDR3 length equals 14 residues. The J segment lost 11 bases and the V segment lost 6 bases, leaving 12 bases of the junction unmatched. The germline V gene encodes CDR1 SNHLY and CDR2 FYNNEI. The CDR3 coding sequence is TGTGCCAGCAGGGGGACGGGGACAGGGGTTAAGGCTTTCTTT. Protein: CASRGTGTGVKAFF.

The chain links TRBV6-5 to TRBJ2-1, with D uncertain. Germline V gene data show CDR1 as MNHEY and CDR2 as SVGAGI. Deletions cut 7 bases from V and 5 bases from J, with 6 bases between. The CDR3 has 11 residues. CDR3: CASTVHNEQFF. CDR3 DNA: TGTGCCAGCACAGTCCACAATGAGCAGTTCTTC.

The chain links TRBV12-3 or TRBV12-4 to TRBJ2-3, with D possibly matching TRBD2 (5 bases). CDR3 length: 13 residues. Trimming stripped 2 bases from V and 4 bases from J, with 7 bases between. CDR3 loop: CASSLSGADTQYF. CDR3 DNA sequence: TGTGCCAGCAGTTTATCCGGGGCAGATACGCAGTATTTT.

This rearrangement joins TRBV7-6 to TRBJ2-5; 8 nucleotides match TRBD2. Germline CDR1 SGHVS, CDR2 FNYEAQ. CDR3 length: 18 residues. V was pared by 5 bases and J by 2 bases, with 16 bases of the junction left unmatched. As DNA, the CDR3 is TGTGCCAGCAGCCCAAGGGTAGGGAGCGGGGGAAAACAAGAGACCCAGTACTTC. Encoded protein: CASSPRVGSGGKQETQYF.

The V gene is TRBV21-1, the J gene TRBJ1-1; the table's D call of TRBD1 was not tested on the DNA. TRBV21-1 represents a pseudogene. The CDR3 sequence is 13 residues long. The CDR3, as DNA: TGTGCTCACCAAATCTCAAAGGGGGCTGAAGCTTTCTTT. It is translated as CAHQISKGAEAFF.

In its sample, this clone was seen a few times. The chain carries TRBV7-3 and TRBJ1-6; D gene ambiguous. The CDR3 has 14 amino acids. Germline V gene sequence: CDR1 SGHTA, CDR2 FQGTGA. V was trimmed by 1 base and J by 5 bases, leaving 6 bases between them. The CDR3, as DNA: TGTGCCAGCAGCTTAAATTTTAATAATTCACCCCTCCACTTT. Its translation is CASSLNFNNSPLHF.

The chain uses TRBV6-6 and TRBJ1-4; D unclear. V was clipped by 7 bases and J by 7 bases, with 7 bases between them. Germline CDR1 reads MNHNY; CDR2 reads SVGAGI (reference sequence). This CDR3 has 11 residues. The CDR3 DNA is TGTGCCAGCACCCAACTTGAAAAACTGTTTTTT. Protein sequence: CASTQLEKLFF.

The chain combines TRBV7-8 with TRBJ1-6, with D unclear. Germline CDR1 and CDR2: SGHVS and FQNEAQ. The CDR3 runs to 16 residues. V lost 0 bases and J 6 bases, leaving 12 bases between the germline ends. The CDR3 region is CASSLAGELGNSPLHF. CDR3 DNA sequence: TGTGCCAGCAGCTTAGCCGGGGAGCTAGGTAATTCACCCCTCCACTTT.

This clone was seen a few times. The chain uses TRBV7-8 and TRBJ2-3, with 11 bases aligning to TRBD2. The germline V gene encodes CDR1 SGHVS and CDR2 FQNEAQ. The CDR3 runs to 16 residues. The ends lost 5 bases at V and 0 bases at J; junction bases unmatched: 4. The CDR3 sequence is CASSQLAGASTDTQYF. In DNA form, the CDR3 reads TGTGCCAGCAGCCAACTAGCGGGAGCTAGCACAGATACGCAGTATTTT.

In DNA, the CDR3 is TGTGCCAGCAGCCTTGGACAGAGTAGCAATCAGCCCCAGCATTTT. Translated: CASSLGQSSNQPQHF. The rearrangement uses TRBV3-1 (or the pseudogene TRBV3-2) and TRBJ1-5; maybe TRBD1 (6 bases). Deletions cut 4 bases from V and 0 bases from J, with 10 bases between. CDR3 length: 15 residues. Germline loops: CDR1 LGHDT, CDR2 YNNKEL (reference sequence).

The rearrangement joins TRBV23-1 to TRBJ1-2, with unresolved D. TRBV23-1 is an ORF, and what it does is uncertain. The CDR3 sequence is 16 residues long. V gave up 0 bases and J gave up 6 bases, with 17 bases separating them. This CDR3 reads CASSQSTGSFSHGYTF. For the CDR3, the DNA is TGCGCCAGCAGTCAATCAACCGGGAGCTTCTCGCATGGCTACACCTTC.

This rearrangement joins TRBV5-1 to TRBJ1-3, with 7 bases identical to TRBD1. V dropped 4 bases and J dropped 0; count of bases not matched to a gene: 7. CDR3 length: 16 amino acids. In germline, CDR1 is SGHRS, CDR2 YFSETQ. The CDR3 protein is CASSRTGKSSGNTIYF. As DNA, the CDR3 is TGCGCCAGCAGCAGGACAGGAAAAAGCTCTGGAAACACCATATATTTT.

By share, this clone counts as medium-sized. The chain combines TRBV30 with TRBJ2-7, with D possibly TRBD1 on 6 matching bases. Germline CDR1 and CDR2: GTSNPN and SVGIG (reference sequence). V was clipped by 1 base and J by 1 base, with 8 bases between them. The CDR3 runs 13 residues. The CDR3 region is CAWSEGVSYEQYF. CDR3 coding DNA: TGTGCCTGGAGTGAGGGGGTATCCTACGAGCAGTACTTC.

This chain links TRBV24-1 with TRBJ1-1; TRBD1 might be the D (5 bases). V was clipped by 4 bases and J by 2 bases, with 13 bases between them. Germline V gene lookup returns CDR1 KGHDR and CDR2 SFDVKD. The CDR3 runs 15 residues. CDR3 protein: CATSDRGGGNTEAFF. The DNA for the CDR3 is TGTGCCACCAGTGACCGCGGCGGGGGAAACACTGAAGCTTTCTTT.